The clone carrying this T cell receptor beta chain was counted only a few times. No antigen is known for it. These data originate in a study of radiotherapy plus CTLA-4 blockade in lung cancer. Study-wide points: Among blood TCR repertoires after radiotherapy plus ipilimumab, tumor-derived clones expanded.

This CDR3 is 17 amino acids long. Germline V gene lookup returns CDR1 SGHNT and CDR2 YYREEE (reference sequence). The J segment lost 0 bases and the V segment lost 4 bases, leaving 10 bases of the junction unmatched. The table came from immunoSEQ multiplex PCR; TCRdb's copy has only in-frame clones and leaves some out. The sample comprises some 100,000 clones, approximately 82% of which are singletons, and 14% to 15% rests with the top ten. J is TRBJ2-5 and V is TRBV5-4; 9 bases map to TRBD2. This receptor was obtained from a human donor with non-small cell lung cancer that progressed on radiotherapy plus ipilimumab. Sequenced here: peripheral blood, sampled from a patient treated with radiotherapy plus ipilimumab. For the CDR3, the DNA is TGTGCCAGCAGCCAAAGACTAGCGGAGCCGTACCAAGAGACCCAGTACTTC. Protein: CASSQRLAEPYQETQYF.